Listed here is a single TCR beta chain. Its specificity is unknown. This sample is part of a study of shared clonotypes between healthy human individuals. Notes on the study in general: Genetic and exposure-history diversity was limited by the small donor number.

The CDR3 spans 18 residues. Profiled with immunoSEQ multiplex PCR; TCRdb holds only in-frame clones, not every one. The sample carries about 500,000 clones, roughly three quarters recorded once. The V call is TRBV21-1, the J call TRBJ1-2. TRBV21-1 represents a pseudogene. Sequenced: PBMCs. The sequence was obtained from a woman in her forties in good health. Some clones in this sample may be carry-over from other donors' samples. This chain's CDR3 is CASAQRLSYGIIEYGYTF. In DNA form, the CDR3 reads TGTGCCAGCGCCCAACGGTTGTCGTATGGTATTATCGAGTATGGCTACACCTTC.